The 20 T cell receptor beta chains listed next were all sequenced from one sample in a study of T-cell memory formation after mild COVID-19. Each CDR3 protein is one row after TCRdb ran MiXCR on the 5' RACE reads. The sample lists about 250,000 distinct CDR3 sequences; approximately 15% were seen once. Sequenced sample: PBMCs or a T cell subset sorted from them (not recorded which). Every receptor here comes from an adult woman who had mild COVID-19 (a few samples of this study predate the infection). Cell type and time point are not known.

This chain links TRBV12-3 or TRBV12-4 with TRBJ2-1, with 12 positions matching TRBD2. Trimming removed 6 bases from V and 7 bases from J; junction bases left unmatched: 19. This CDR3 spans 19 amino acids. In nucleotides, the CDR3 is TGTGCCAGCAGACACTCCGGGACTAGCGGGTGGTATTCGGTTAATGAGCAGTTCTTC. This sequence encodes CASRHSGTSGWYSVNEQFF.

The chain couples TRBV6-6 to TRBJ2-7; 9 nucleotides agree with TRBD1. Unmatched junction bases numbered 4, after V lost 5 bases and J lost 5 bases. This CDR3 is built from 13 residues. The germline V gene has CDR1 MNHNY and CDR2 SVGAGI (reference sequence). CDR3 in amino acids: CASSRGTGHEQYF. CDR3 DNA: TGTGCCAGCAGTCGAGGGACAGGGCACGAGCAGTACTTC.

This clonotype was found many times. This rearrangement joins TRBV5-1 to TRBJ2-3, with D maybe TRBD2 (6 bases). Germline V lookup: CDR1 SGHRS, CDR2 YFSETQ. The CDR3 totals 12 residues. Trimming removed 5 bases from V and 5 bases from J, with 9 bases in between. Here the CDR3 DNA reads TGCGCCAGCAGTTACGGGGGAGATACGCAGTATTTT. Protein product: CASSYGGDTQYF.

This chain uses TRBV20-1 with TRBJ1-6, with TRBD1 as a possible D gene (6 bases). This CDR3 spans 15 amino acids. Germline values: CDR1 DFQATT, CDR2 SNEGSKA (reference sequence). The V gene lost 0 bases and the J gene lost 5 bases, with 11 bases spanning the gap. CDR3 nucleotide sequence: TGCAGTGCTAGAGATCTTGAGGGGGATAATTCACCCCTCCACTTT. Translating it yields CSARDLEGDNSPLHF.

The chain joins TRBV21-1 to TRBJ2-7; no check of the table's D call, TRBD1, against the DNA was made. TRBV21-1 is described as a pseudogene. CDR3 size: 17 residues. CDR3 bases: TGTGCCAGCAAAACCCCCAGCCGGACAGGGGCCTCCTACGAGCAGTACTTC. This sequence encodes CASKTPSRTGASYEQYF.

V usage is TRBV7-3 and J usage is TRBJ2-1, with 11 bases identical to TRBD1. CDR3 length: 15 amino acids. Unmatched junction bases numbered 7, after V lost 5 bases and J lost 7 bases. Germline V gives CDR1 SGHTA, CDR2 FQGTGA. In DNA form, the CDR3 reads TGTGCCAGCAGCCCAGGACAGGGGGCGTGGAATGAGCAGTTCTTC. Protein product: CASSPGQGAWNEQFF. Looking up the rest from reference TRBV7-3 and TRBJ2-1 gives the full variable domain: GAGVSQTPSNKVTEKGKYVELRCDPISGHTALYWYRQSLGQGPEFLIYFQGTGAADDSGLPNDRFFAVRPEGSVSTLKIQRTERGDSAVYLCASSPGQGAWNEQFFGPGTRLTVL.

The genes are TRBV4-3 and TRBJ2-1; 11 positions agree with TRBD2. Germline-derived CDR1 and CDR2 are LGHNA and YSLEER. The junction had 5 bases not matched to a gene; V was cut back by 0 bases and J by 7 bases. CDR3 size: 16 residues. CDR3 region: CASSQDGLAGENEQFF. The CDR3 DNA is TGCGCCAGCAGCCAAGACGGACTAGCGGGCGAGAATGAGCAGTTCTTC.

In its sample, this clonotype was seen a few times. The gene calls are TRBV18 and TRBJ1-2; D is unclear. The V end lost 1 base, the J end lost 2 bases, and 8 bases lay between the germline ends. The CDR3 is made up of 14 amino acids. Germline V gene data show CDR1 as KGHSH and CDR2 as LQKENI. This CDR3 is CASSPRAENYGYTF. The CDR3 bases are TGTGCCAGCTCACCACGGGCGGAGAACTATGGCTACACCTTC.

J is TRBJ1-5 and V is TRBV20-1; no reliable D call. CDR1 is DFQATT and CDR2 is SNEGSKA in the germline V gene (reference sequence). The CDR3 runs to 13 residues. V was cut by 2 bases and J by 9 bases, with 14 bases left in between. CDR3 coding DNA: TGCAGTGCTAGAATGAGCGTCTTGCTGCCCCAGCATTTT. It yields the protein CSARMSVLLPQHF.

This clonotype was detected only a few times. This rearrangement joins TRBV23-1 to TRBJ2-3, with 16 bases that match TRBD2. TRBV23-1 counts as an open reading frame of uncertain function. CDR3 length: 18 amino acids. The V gene end was trimmed by 4 bases and the J gene end by 3 bases; junction bases not matched to a gene: 7. The CDR3, as DNA: TGCGCCAGCAGTCGCCCGGGACTAGCGGGAGGGCCGACAGATACGCAGTATTTT. Translated: CASSRPGLAGGPTDTQYF.

This clonotype appeared a single time. The chain is built from TRBV6-2 or TRBV6-3 and TRBJ1-5; 7 nucleotides match TRBD1. Trimming at V came to 7 bases and at J to 6 bases, leaving 9 bases not matched to a gene. Looked up from germline, CDR1 is MNHEY and CDR2 is SVGEGT. The length of the CDR3 is 14 residues. The CDR3 DNA reads as TGTGCCAGCAATGACAGGGAGATTGGTCAGCCCCAGCATTTT. It specifies CASNDREIGQPQHF.

The table lists this clonotype with a few counts. This sequence joins TRBV10-2 and TRBJ2-3; 7 bases map to TRBD1. Per germline, CDR1 WSHSY and CDR2 SAAADI. The CDR3 runs to 15 residues. Trimming took 3 bases from V and 1 from J; bases not matched to a gene: 4. The CDR3 DNA follows: TGCGCCAGCAGTGACCAGGGGACAGGCACAGATACGCAGTATTTT. Amino acid sequence: CASSDQGTGTDTQYF.

This clonotype was counted at least ten times. The CDR3 here is CASNPGTSGSSYEQYF. The DNA for the CDR3 is TGTGCCAGCAACCCCGGGACTAGCGGAAGCTCCTACGAGCAGTACTTC. V usage is TRBV7-9 and J usage is TRBJ2-7; 11 bases agree with TRBD2. Trimming cost V 7 bases and J 0 bases; bases outside gene matches: 8. CDR3 size: 16 residues. Germline V gene data show CDR1 as SEHNR and CDR2 as FQNEAQ (reference sequence).

This clonotype occurred a few times. The genes are TRBV12-3 or TRBV12-4 and TRBJ2-5; no firm D call. The CDR3 runs to 14 residues. V lost 4 bases to trimming and J lost 0 bases, with 9 bases between them. In nucleotides, the CDR3 is TGTGCCAGCAGTTCCCTAGGAGACCAAGAGACCCAGTACTTC. Encoded protein: CASSSLGDQETQYF.

The table lists this clonotype with a few counts. This chain connects TRBV10-3 to TRBJ2-7; TRBD2 is a possible D gene (5 bases). Trimming cost V 11 bases and J 1 base, with 15 bases left between them. Looked up from germline, CDR1 is ENHRY and CDR2 is SYGVKD. The CDR3 has 13 residues. CDR3 bases: TGTGCCTCGGGGTCCGCGGCGTCCTACGAGCAGTACTTC. Translation: CASGSAASYEQYF.

V and J are TRBV10-3 and TRBJ1-4; D is unresolved. CDR1 and CDR2 (germline): ENHRY, SYGVKD. This CDR3 region has 13 residues. Trimming took 3 bases from V and 5 from J, leaving 7 bases between them. This chain's CDR3 is CAISDSQNEKLFF. The CDR3, as DNA: TGTGCCATCAGTGACTCGCAGAATGAAAAACTGTTTTTT.

This chain links TRBV6-1 with TRBJ2-1; 9 nucleotides align to TRBD1. Germline CDR1 is MNHNS and CDR2 is SASEGT. Germline trimming cut 6 bases from V and 9 bases from J; bases unmatched to any gene: 9. The CDR3 totals 14 residues. CDR3 sequence: CASSSGTGTSEQFF. As DNA, the CDR3 is TGTGCCAGCAGCTCCGGGACAGGGACCAGTGAGCAGTTCTTC.

This chain links TRBV5-1 with TRBJ1-1, with a possible D match to TRBD1 (6 bases). The ends were cut back, 2 bases at V and 6 bases at J, with 14 bases in the middle. Germline CDR1 is SGHRS and CDR2 is YFSETQ. The CDR3 spans 14 residues. Here the CDR3 reads CASSLQGPMSEAFF. CDR3 DNA: TGCGCCAGCAGCTTACAGGGCCCCATGTCTGAAGCTTTCTTT.

V usage is TRBV24-1 and J usage is TRBJ2-3; D not certain. The CDR3 length is 16 residues. Germline V lookup: CDR1 KGHDR, CDR2 SFDVKD. V was pared by 4 bases and J by 0 bases, with 13 bases between. CDR3 protein: CATSDLEFASTDTQYF. In nucleotides, the CDR3 is TGTGCCACCAGTGACCTTGAGTTCGCTAGCACAGATACGCAGTATTTT.

This chain joins TRBV7-2 and TRBJ1-2, with D maybe TRBD1 (5 bases). This CDR3 is built from 14 residues. Germline CDR1 SGHTA, CDR2 FQGNSA. V lost 3 bases, J lost 6 bases, and 14 bases lay in between. The chain's CDR3 is CASSFPREWNGYTF. The CDR3 DNA sequence: TGTGCCAGCAGCTTTCCCAGGGAATGGAATGGCTACACCTTC.